Below, 16 T cell receptor beta chains from the same sample are listed, as sequenced in a study of blood T cell repertoires in COVID-19. The protocol was immunoSEQ multiplex PCR, while the TCRdb copy is restricted to in-frame clones and leaves out a portion. In the table there are roughly 280,000 clones, about 87% of which are singletons. The sample consisted of peripheral blood. The receptors derive from a woman aged 55-70 years with COVID-19, enrolled during active disease.

This clone has a handful of counts. V usage is TRBV6-2 or TRBV6-3 and J usage is TRBJ1-1; a possible D gene is TRBD1 (6 bases). Per germline, CDR1 MNHEY and CDR2 SVGEGT. Deletions cut 5 bases from V and 2 bases from J, with 15 bases between. This CDR3 is built from 15 residues. CDR3 nucleotide sequence: TGTGCCAGCAGTCGAAGCTCAGGGGTCAACACTGAAGCTTTCTTT. It is translated as CASSRSSGVNTEAFF.

In its sample, this clone was seen once. This chain connects TRBV13 to TRBJ2-5; D gene uncertain. V shed 2 bases and J shed 5 bases, with 6 bases lying between them. Germline CDR1 is PRHDT and CDR2 is FYEKMQ (reference sequence). The CDR3 runs to 12 residues. DNA of the CDR3: TGTGCCAGCAGCTTACGCAGGGAGACCCAGTACTTC. It translates to CASSLRRETQYF.

The rearrangement uses TRBV7-9 and TRBJ2-5; the D gene is possibly TRBD2 (5 bases). Deletions cut 5 bases from V and 4 bases from J, with 14 bases between. The V gene's germline CDR1 is SEHNR and CDR2 FQNEAQ (reference sequence). The CDR3 is 14 amino acids. The CDR3 DNA follows: TGTGCCAGCAGCCCAGGACTCCTTTCAGAGACCCAGTACTTC. Protein product: CASSPGLLSETQYF.

The chain joins TRBV7-9 to TRBJ2-7, with 10 bases identical to TRBD2. This CDR3 comprises 14 residues. With 10 bases clipped from V and 6 bases from J, the junction kept 12 bases outside the gene matches. Per germline, CDR1 SEHNR and CDR2 FQNEAQ (reference sequence). The CDR3 DNA is TGTGCCACCGTTTATCTAGCGGGAGCCGGCGAGCAGTACTTC. Its protein is CATVYLAGAGEQYF.

The rearrangement uses TRBV28 and TRBJ1-4; the match to TRBD1 covers 8 bases. V gave up 5 bases and J gave up 3 bases; unmatched junction bases: 5. The CDR3 has 15 residues. Germline V gene sequence: CDR1 MDHEN, CDR2 SYDVKM. The chain's CDR3 is CASSPHRGSNEKLFF. The CDR3 DNA reads TGTGCCAGCAGTCCCCACAGGGGGTCTAATGAAAAACTGTTTTTT.

The chain joins TRBV6-1 to TRBJ2-1; 15 bases align to TRBD2. The germline V gene encodes CDR1 MNHNS and CDR2 SASEGT. This CDR3 is 16 amino acids long. The V gene end was trimmed by 4 bases and the J gene end by 6 bases; junction bases not matched to a gene: 4. CDR3: CASSGWTSGRANEQFF. The CDR3, as DNA: TGTGCCAGCAGTGGATGGACTAGCGGGAGGGCCAATGAGCAGTTCTTC.

The chain couples TRBV5-1 to TRBJ1-5, with 7 positions matching TRBD1. CDR3 length: 14 amino acids. V dropped 1 base and J dropped 5; count of bases not matched to a gene: 3. Germline V gene lookup returns CDR1 SGHRS and CDR2 YFSETQ. The CDR3 spells CASSLRTGDQPQHF. The CDR3 nucleotides are TGCGCCAGCAGCTTGAGGACAGGAGATCAGCCCCAGCATTTT.

This rearrangement joins TRBV9 to TRBJ2-6; TRBD2 is a possible D gene (5 bases). Trimming took 2 bases from V and 0 from J, leaving 12 bases between them. Germline-derived CDR1 and CDR2 are SGDLS and YYNGEE. The CDR3 is made up of 17 amino acids. As DNA, the CDR3 is TGTGCCAGCAGCGTTAGTCTAGCTGGCTCTGGGGCCAACGTCCTGACTTTC. This translates into CASSVSLAGSGANVLTF.

V usage is TRBV7-8 and J usage is TRBJ2-7; D possibly corresponds to TRBD2 (6 bases). Looked up from germline, CDR1 is SGHVS and CDR2 is FQNEAQ. The CDR3 length is 15 residues. Trimming took 5 bases from V and 2 from J, leaving 16 bases between them. CDR3 region: CASSAGIAATYEQYF. The CDR3 region has the DNA TGTGCCAGCAGCGCCGGAATAGCGGCTACCTACGAGCAGTACTTC.

The chain joins TRBV11-3 to TRBJ1-6, with unresolved D. Germline CDR1 SGHNT, CDR2 YENEEA. The CDR3 spans 13 residues. V was shortened by 5 bases and J by 8 bases, with 10 bases between the two germline ends. This CDR3 is CASSQYSDSPLHF. The CDR3 DNA is TGTGCCAGCAGCCAATACAGTGATTCACCCCTCCACTTT.

The V and J genes are TRBV15 and TRBJ2-1; 9 bases are shared with TRBD2. The germline V gene has CDR1 LNHNV and CDR2 YYDKDF (reference sequence). The CDR3 runs to 16 residues. The trim removed 3 bases at V and 9 bases at J, leaving 12 bases unmatched. The chain's CDR3 is CATSREAREGRGEQFF. The DNA of the CDR3 is TGTGCCACCAGCAGGGAGGCGCGGGAGGGCCGGGGTGAGCAGTTCTTC.

This clone was counted once. This chain links TRBV6-5 with TRBJ1-5; tentatively, D is TRBD1 (5 bases). V was cut by 7 bases and J by 0 bases, with 10 bases left in between. CDR3 length equals 14 residues. Germline V gives CDR1 MNHEY, CDR2 SVGAGI. Here the CDR3 DNA reads TGTGCCAGCACGCAACAGGATAGCAATCAGCCCCAGCATTTT. Translation gives CASTQQDSNQPQHF.

The chain combines TRBV19 with TRBJ2-1; maybe TRBD1 (6 bases). The CDR3 sequence is 18 residues long. Trimming pared 7 bases from V and 3 bases from J, leaving 25 bases between. Germline-derived CDR1 and CDR2 are LNHDA and SQIVND (reference sequence). The CDR3 DNA reads TGTGCCAGTACCCCGAGGGGTTCAGGGGTCGTTGGCTACAATGAGCAGTTCTTC. Its protein is CASTPRGSGVVGYNEQFF.

The J gene is TRBJ1-3, the V gene TRBV5-1; D remains ambiguous. Trimming stripped 0 bases from V and 0 bases from J, with 7 bases between. Germline V gene data show CDR1 as SGHRS and CDR2 as YFSETQ. The CDR3 covers 15 residues. The DNA for the CDR3 is TGCGCCAGCAGCTTGGGAGGGTTCTCTGGAAACACCATATATTTT. Amino acids: CASSLGGFSGNTIYF.

This clone was counted once. Germline and junction disagree at one end, which may indicate a read error. V and J are TRBV5-1 and TRBJ2-7, with 7 bases fitting TRBD1. Germline CDR1 SGHRS, CDR2 YFSETQ. The CDR3 has 15 amino acids. CDR3 amino acids: CASSLATGVSHEQYF. CDR3 nucleotides: TGCGCCAGCAGCTTGGCCACAGGGGTCTCCCACGAGCAGTACTTC.

The chain uses TRBV30 and TRBJ1-3, with a tentative D call TRBD1 (6 bases). The CDR3 has 14 residues. CDR1 and CDR2 from the germline V gene are GTSNPN and SVGIG (reference sequence). Trimming shortened V by 6 bases and J by 4 bases, and 16 bases separated the two germline ends. CDR3 amino acids: CACDLQGMGNTIYF. DNA for the CDR3: TGTGCCTGCGATCTACAGGGAATGGGAAACACCATATATTTT.